This paragraph reports one TCR beta chain. Its antigen is as yet unknown. These data originate in a study of early stage breast cancer tumors. Study at large: Of around 15 invasive breast tumors, about a dozen were hormone receptor-positive, HER2-negative. Study findings and constraints: Compared with adjacent normal breast, tumors showed roughly 2.5-fold denser, more clonal T cells. Commonly generated sequences made up most enriched TCRB sequences shared between patients.

The table came from immunoSEQ multiplex PCR; TCRdb's copy has only in-frame clones and leaves some out. The sample consists of some 14,000 clones, 79% of them appearing once. Trimming removed 0 bases from V and 3 bases from J; junction bases left unmatched: 4. Germline loops: CDR1 SGHNT, CDR2 YYREEE (reference sequence). The CDR3 is 16 amino acids. The TCR sequence derives from a person between 50 and 60 years old with breast cancer. The sequenced material came from normal breast tissue next to the tumor. The rearrangement links TRBV5-4 to TRBJ2-7; 12 bases align to TRBD1. The CDR3 DNA is TGTGCCAGCAGCTTGGGGGGACAGGGGGCGATCTACGAGCAGTACTTC. It specifies CASSLGGQGAIYEQYF.